Detailed here is one T cell receptor beta chain. This sample stems from a study of blood T cell repertoires in COVID-19. The wider study: The United States, Italy and Spain supplied acute and convalescent COVID-19 samples.

Some clones are missing from TCRdb's copy, which holds only in-frame ones; the method was immunoSEQ multiplex PCR. Among 250,000 to 350,000 clones listed, about four fifths were seen once. V dropped 3 bases and J dropped 0; count of bases not matched to a gene: 16. CDR3 length equals 21 residues. Looked up from germline, CDR1 is MNHEY and CDR2 is SMNVEV (reference sequence). This receptor was taken from a human donor with COVID-19, enrolled during active disease. The donor label of this sample is uncertain. The sequencing sample was made of peripheral blood. This chain connects TRBV27 to TRBJ1-5; 11 nucleotides match TRBD1. The CDR3 DNA sequence: TGTGCCAGCAGTTTTTATGGCCTTTCCGGGACAGGGGGATATAGCAATCAGCCCCAGCATTTT. As protein: CASSFYGLSGTGGYSNQPQHF.